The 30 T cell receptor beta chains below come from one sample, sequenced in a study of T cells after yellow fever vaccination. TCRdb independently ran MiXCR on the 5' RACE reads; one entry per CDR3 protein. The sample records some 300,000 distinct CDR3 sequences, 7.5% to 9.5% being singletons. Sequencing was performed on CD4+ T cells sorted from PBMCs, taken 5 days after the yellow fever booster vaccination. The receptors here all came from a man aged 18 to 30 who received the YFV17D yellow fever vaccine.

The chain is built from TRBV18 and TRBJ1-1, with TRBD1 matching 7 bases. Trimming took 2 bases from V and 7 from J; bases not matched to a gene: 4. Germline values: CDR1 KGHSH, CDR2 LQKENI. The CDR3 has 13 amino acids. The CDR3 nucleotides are TGTGCCAGCTCACCAGGGACAGCCATTGAAGCTTTCTTT. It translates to CASSPGTAIEAFF.

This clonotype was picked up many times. CDR3 in DNA: TGTGCCAGCAGTTTACAGGGGAATTCACCCCTCCACTTT. This codes for CASSLQGNSPLHF. The genes are TRBV18 and TRBJ1-6; 7 bases agree with TRBD1. Losses at the gene ends were 8 bases for V and 7 bases for J; bases not matched to a gene: 5. CDR3 length: 13 residues. Germline values: CDR1 KGHSH, CDR2 LQKENI.

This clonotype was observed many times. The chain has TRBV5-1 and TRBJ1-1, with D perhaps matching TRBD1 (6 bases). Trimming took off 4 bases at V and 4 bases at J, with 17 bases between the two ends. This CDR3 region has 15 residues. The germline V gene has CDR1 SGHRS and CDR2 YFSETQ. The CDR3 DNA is TGCGCCAGCAGCGTGGGACACCGTGGGGGCACTGAAGCTTTCTTT. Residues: CASSVGHRGGTEAFF. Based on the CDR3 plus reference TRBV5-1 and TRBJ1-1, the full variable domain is KAGVTQTPRYLIKTRGQQVTLSCSPISGHRSVSWYQQTPGQGLQFLFEYFSETQRNKGNFPGRFSGRQFSNSRSEMNVSTLELGDSALYLCASSVGHRGGTEAFFGQGTRLTVV.

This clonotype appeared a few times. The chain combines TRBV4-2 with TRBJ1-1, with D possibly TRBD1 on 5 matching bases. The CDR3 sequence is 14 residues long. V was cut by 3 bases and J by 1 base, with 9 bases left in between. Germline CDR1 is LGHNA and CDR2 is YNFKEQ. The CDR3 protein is CASSHPGGNTEAFF. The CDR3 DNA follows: TGTGCCAGCAGCCACCCCGGGGGGAACACTGAAGCTTTCTTT.

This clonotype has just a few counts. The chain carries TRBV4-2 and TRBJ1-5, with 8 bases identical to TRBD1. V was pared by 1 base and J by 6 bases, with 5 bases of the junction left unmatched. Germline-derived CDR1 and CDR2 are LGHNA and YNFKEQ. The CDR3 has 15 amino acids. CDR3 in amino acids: CASSQGQGLGQPQHF. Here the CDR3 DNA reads TGTGCCAGCAGCCAAGGACAGGGGCTAGGTCAGCCCCAGCATTTT.

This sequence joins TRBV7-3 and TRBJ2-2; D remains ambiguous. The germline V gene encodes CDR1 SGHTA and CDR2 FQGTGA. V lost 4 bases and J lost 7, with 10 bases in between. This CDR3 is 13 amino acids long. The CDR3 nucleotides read TGTGCCAGCAGCTCCTTCATGAACGGGGAGCTGTTTTTT. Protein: CASSSFMNGELFF.

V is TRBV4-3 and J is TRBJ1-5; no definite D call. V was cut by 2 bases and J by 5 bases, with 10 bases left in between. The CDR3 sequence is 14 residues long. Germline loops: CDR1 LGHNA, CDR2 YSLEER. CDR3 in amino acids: CASSQSRSYQPQHF. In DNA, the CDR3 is TGCGCCAGCAGCCAATCGAGGAGTTATCAGCCCCAGCATTTT.

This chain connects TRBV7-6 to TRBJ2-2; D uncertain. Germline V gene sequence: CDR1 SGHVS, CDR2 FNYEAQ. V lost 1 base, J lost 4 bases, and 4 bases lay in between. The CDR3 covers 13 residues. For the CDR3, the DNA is TGTGCCAGCAGCTTAGACCCCACCGGGGAGCTGTTTTTT. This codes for CASSLDPTGELFF.

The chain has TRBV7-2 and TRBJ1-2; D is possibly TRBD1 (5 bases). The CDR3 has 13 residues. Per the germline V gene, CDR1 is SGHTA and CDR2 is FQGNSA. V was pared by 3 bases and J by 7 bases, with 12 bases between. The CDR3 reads CASSLSGGIGYTF. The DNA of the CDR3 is TGTGCCAGCAGCTTGAGTGGGGGGATTGGCTACACCTTC.

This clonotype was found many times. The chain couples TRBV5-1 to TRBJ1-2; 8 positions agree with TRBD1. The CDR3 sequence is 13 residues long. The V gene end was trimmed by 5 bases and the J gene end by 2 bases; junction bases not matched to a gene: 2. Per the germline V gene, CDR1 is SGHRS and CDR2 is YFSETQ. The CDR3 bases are TGCGCCAGCAGACCAGGGGGCAACTATGGCTACACCTTC. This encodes CASRPGGNYGYTF. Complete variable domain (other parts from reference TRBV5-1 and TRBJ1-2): KAGVTQTPRYLIKTRGQQVTLSCSPISGHRSVSWYQQTPGQGLQFLFEYFSETQRNKGNFPGRFSGRQFSNSRSEMNVSTLELGDSALYLCASRPGGNYGYTFGSGTRLTVV.

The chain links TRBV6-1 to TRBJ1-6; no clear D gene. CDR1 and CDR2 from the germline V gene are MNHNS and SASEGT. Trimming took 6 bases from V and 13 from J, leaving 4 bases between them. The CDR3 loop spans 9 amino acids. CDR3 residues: CASSFPLHF. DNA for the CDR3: TGTGCCAGCAGCTTTCCCCTCCACTTT.

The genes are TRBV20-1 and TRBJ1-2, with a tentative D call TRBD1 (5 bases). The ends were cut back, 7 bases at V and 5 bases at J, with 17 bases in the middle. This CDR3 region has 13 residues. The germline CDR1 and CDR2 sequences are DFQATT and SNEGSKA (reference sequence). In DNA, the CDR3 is TGCAGTGGGCGGGTGGTCGGGGGATATGGCTACACCTTC. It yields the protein CSGRVVGGYGYTF.

The CDR3 DNA sequence: TGTGCCAGCAGCCAAGATTCCAGGGAGCAGTACTTC. It translates to CASSQDSREQYF. The rearrangement uses TRBV14 and TRBJ2-7; the D is unclear. The length of the CDR3 is 12 residues. Per the germline V gene, CDR1 is SGHDN and CDR2 is FVKESK. V lost 0 bases and J 7 bases, leaving 7 bases between the germline ends.

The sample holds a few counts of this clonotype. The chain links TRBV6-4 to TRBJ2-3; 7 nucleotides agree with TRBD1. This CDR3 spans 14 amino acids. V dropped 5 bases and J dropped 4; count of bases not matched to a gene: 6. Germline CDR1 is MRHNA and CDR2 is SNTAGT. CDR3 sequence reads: CASSKDRLADTQYF. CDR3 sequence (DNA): TGTGCCAGCAGTAAGGACAGGTTGGCAGATACGCAGTATTTT.

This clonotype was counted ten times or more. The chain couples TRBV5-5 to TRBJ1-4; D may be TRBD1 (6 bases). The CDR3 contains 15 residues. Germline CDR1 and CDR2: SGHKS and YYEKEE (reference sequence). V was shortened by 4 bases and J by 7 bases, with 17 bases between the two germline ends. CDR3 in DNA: TGTGCCAGCAGCCAGCCCGGCAGGGGACGTGAAAAACTGTTTTTT. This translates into CASSQPGRGREKLFF.

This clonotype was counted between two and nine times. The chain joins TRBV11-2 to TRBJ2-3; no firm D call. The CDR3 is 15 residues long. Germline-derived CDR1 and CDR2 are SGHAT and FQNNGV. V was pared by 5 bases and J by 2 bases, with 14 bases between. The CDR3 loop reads CASSRSRAPTDTQYF. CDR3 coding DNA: TGTGCCAGCAGCCGCTCCCGGGCCCCCACAGATACGCAGTATTTT.

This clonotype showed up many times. The CDR3 loop is CASRRENTEAFF. The CDR3 DNA sequence: TGTGCCAGCAGGAGGGAAAACACTGAAGCTTTCTTT. The chain has TRBV3-1 and TRBJ1-1; D is ambiguous. The CDR3 length is 12 residues. Trimming removed 6 bases from V and 2 bases from J, with 7 bases in between. CDR1 and CDR2 from the germline V gene are LGHDT and YNNKEL (reference sequence).

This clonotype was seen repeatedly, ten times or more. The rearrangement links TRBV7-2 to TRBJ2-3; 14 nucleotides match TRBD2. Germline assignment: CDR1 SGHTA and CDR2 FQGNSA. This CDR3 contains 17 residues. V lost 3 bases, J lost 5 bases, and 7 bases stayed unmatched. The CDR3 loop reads CASSFGLAGGRGDTQYF. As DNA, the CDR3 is TGTGCCAGCAGCTTTGGACTAGCGGGGGGCCGTGGAGATACGCAGTATTTT.

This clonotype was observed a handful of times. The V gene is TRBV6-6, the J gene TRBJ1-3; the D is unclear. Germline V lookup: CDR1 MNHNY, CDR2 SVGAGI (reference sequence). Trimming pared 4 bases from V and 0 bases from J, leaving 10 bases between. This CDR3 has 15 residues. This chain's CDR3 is CASSSVPGSGNTIYF. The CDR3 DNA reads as TGTGCCAGCAGTTCAGTTCCGGGCTCTGGAAACACCATATATTTT.

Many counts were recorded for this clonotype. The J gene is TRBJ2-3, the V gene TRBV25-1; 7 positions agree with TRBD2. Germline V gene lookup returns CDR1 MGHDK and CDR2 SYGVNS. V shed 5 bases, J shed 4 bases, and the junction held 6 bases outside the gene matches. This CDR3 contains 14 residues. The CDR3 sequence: CASSLGGGADTQYF. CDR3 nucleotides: TGTGCCAGCAGTCTAGGTGGGGGGGCAGATACGCAGTATTTT.

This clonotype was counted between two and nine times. This CDR3 reads CASSKANQRAGDTQYF. The CDR3 DNA sequence: TGTGCCAGCTCAAAGGCTAATCAGCGAGCCGGGGATACGCAGTATTTT. V gene TRBV18 combines with J gene TRBJ2-3, with no clear D. V was cut by 5 bases and J by 6 bases, with 21 bases left in between. The CDR3 totals 16 residues. Germline V gene data show CDR1 as KGHSH and CDR2 as LQKENI.

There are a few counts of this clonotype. The CDR3 DNA reads TGCAGTGCTAGAGATGAGGGGACAGATACGCAGTATTTT. It yields the protein CSARDEGTDTQYF. This rearrangement joins TRBV20-1 to TRBJ2-3; possibly TRBD1 or TRBD2 for D (5 bases each). Per germline, CDR1 DFQATT and CDR2 SNEGSKA (reference sequence). V dropped 0 bases and J dropped 3 bases, with 7 bases sitting between them. This CDR3 spans 13 amino acids.

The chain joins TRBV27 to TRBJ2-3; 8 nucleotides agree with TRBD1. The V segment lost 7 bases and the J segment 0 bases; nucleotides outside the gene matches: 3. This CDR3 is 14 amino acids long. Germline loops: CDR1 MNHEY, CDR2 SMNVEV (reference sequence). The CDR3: CASKRTGSTDTQYF. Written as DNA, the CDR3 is TGTGCCAGCAAACGGACAGGGAGCACAGATACGCAGTATTTT.

The CDR3 region has the DNA TGTGCCAGTAGTTCGAGGGGGGTGACCCAGTACTTC. This codes for CASSSRGVTQYF. The chain joins TRBV19 to TRBJ2-5; TRBD1 or TRBD2 may be the D gene (6 bases each). Trimming took 5 bases from V and 7 from J, leaving 11 bases between them. Germline values: CDR1 LNHDA, CDR2 SQIVND (reference sequence). The CDR3 length is 12 residues.

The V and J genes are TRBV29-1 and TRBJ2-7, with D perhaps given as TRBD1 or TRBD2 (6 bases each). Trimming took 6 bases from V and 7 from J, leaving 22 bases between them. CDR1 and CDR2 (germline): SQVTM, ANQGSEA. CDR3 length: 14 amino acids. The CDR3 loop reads CSVDYRVLSGEQYV. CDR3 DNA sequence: TGCAGCGTGGACTACAGGGTCTTGTCGGGGGAGCAGTACGTC.

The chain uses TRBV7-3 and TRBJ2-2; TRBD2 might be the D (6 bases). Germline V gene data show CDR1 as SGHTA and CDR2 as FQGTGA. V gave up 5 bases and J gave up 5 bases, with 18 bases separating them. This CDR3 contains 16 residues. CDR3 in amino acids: CASSKAGSGPTGELFF. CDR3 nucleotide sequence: TGTGCCAGCAGCAAAGCGGGCTCAGGGCCGACCGGGGAGCTGTTTTTT.

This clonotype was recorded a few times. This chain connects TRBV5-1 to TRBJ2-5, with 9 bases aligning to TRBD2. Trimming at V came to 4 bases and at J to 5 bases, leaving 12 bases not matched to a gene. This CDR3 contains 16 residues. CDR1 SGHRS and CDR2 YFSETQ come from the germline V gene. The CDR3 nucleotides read TGCGCCAGCAGCCTACCTCCTGCGGGGGGGCCCGAGACCCAGTACTTC. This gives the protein CASSLPPAGGPETQYF.

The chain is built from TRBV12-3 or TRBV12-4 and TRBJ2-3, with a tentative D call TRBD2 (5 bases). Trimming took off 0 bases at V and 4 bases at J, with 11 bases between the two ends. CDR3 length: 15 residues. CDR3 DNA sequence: TGTGCCAGCAGTTTAGCTCTAGCTCCGGCAGATACGCAGTATTTT. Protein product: CASSLALAPADTQYF.

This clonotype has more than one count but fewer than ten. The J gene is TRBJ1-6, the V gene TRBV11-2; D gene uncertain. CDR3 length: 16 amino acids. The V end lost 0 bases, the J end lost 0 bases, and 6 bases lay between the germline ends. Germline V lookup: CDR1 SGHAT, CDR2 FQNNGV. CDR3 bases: TGTGCCAGCAGCTTAGATCTCAGCTCCTATAATTCACCCCTCCACTTT. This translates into CASSLDLSSYNSPLHF.

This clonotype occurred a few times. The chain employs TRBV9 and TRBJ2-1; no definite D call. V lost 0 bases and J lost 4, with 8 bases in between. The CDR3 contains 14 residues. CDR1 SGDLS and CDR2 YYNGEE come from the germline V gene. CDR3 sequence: CASSVGTTYNEQFF. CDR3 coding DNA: TGTGCCAGCAGCGTAGGCACGACATACAATGAGCAGTTCTTC. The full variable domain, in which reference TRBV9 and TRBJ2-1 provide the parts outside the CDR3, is DSGVTQTPKHLITATGQRVTLRCSPRSGDLSVYWYQQSLDQGLQFLIQYYNGEERAKGNILERFSAQQFPDLHSELNLSSLELGDSALYFCASSVGTTYNEQFFGPGTRLTVL.